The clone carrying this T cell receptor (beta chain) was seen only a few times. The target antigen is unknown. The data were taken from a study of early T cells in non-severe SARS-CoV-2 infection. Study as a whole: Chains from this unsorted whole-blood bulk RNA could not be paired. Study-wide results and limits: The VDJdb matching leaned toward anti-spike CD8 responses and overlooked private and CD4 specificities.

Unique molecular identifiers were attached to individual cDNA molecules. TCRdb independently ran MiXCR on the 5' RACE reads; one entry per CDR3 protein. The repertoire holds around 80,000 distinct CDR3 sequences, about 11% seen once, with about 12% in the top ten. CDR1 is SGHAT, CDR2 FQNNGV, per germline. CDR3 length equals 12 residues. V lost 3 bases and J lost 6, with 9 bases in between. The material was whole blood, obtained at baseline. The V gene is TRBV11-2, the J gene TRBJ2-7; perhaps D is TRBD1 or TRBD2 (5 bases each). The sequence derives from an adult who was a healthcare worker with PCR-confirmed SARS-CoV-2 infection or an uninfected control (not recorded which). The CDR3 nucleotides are TGTGCCAGCAGCTTCACTAGGGGCGAGCAGTACTTC. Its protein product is CASSFTRGEQYF.